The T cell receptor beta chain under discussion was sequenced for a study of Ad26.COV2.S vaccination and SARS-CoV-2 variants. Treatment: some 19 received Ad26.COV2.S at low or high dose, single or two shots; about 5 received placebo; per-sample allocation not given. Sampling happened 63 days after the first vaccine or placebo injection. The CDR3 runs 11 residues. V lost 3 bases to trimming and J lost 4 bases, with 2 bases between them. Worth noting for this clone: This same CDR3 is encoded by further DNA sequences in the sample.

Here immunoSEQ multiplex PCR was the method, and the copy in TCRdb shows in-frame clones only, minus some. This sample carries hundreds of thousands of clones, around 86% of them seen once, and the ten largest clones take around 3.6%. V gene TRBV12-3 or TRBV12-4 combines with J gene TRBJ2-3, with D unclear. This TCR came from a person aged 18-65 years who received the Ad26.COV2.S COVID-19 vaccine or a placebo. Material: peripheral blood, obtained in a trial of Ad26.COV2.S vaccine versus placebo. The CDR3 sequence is CASSLADTQYF. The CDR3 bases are TGTGCCAGCAGTTTGGCAGATACGCAGTATTTT.